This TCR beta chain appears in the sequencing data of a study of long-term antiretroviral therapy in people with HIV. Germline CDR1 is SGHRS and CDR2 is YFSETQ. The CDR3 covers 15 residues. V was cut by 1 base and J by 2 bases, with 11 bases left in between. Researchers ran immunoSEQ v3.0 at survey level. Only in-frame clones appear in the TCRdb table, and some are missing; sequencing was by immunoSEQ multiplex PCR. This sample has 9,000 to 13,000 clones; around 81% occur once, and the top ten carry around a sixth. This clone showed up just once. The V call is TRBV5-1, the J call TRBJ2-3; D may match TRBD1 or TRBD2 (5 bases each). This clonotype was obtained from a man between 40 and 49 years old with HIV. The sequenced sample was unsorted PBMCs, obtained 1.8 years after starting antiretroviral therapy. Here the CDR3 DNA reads TGCGCCAGCAGCTTGATGGGGGATCCCACAGATACGCAGTATTTT. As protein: CASSLMGDPTDTQYF.